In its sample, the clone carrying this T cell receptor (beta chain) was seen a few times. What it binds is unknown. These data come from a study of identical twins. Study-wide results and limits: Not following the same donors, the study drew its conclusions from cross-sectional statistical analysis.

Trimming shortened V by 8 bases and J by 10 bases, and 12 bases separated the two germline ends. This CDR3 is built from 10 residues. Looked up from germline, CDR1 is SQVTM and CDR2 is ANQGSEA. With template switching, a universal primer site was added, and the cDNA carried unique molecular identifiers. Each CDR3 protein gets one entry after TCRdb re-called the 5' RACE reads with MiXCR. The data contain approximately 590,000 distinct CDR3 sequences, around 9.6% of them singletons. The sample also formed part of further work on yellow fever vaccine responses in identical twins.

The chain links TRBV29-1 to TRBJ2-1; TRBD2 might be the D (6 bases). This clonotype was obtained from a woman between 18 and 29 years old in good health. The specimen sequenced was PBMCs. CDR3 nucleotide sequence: TGCAGCTGGAGGGTGGGGGAGCAGTTCTTC. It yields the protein CSWRVGEQFF.